Listed below are T cell receptor beta chains from one sample, sequenced in a study of T cells after yellow fever vaccination. One entry per CDR3 protein, called by TCRdb with MiXCR from the 5' RACE reads. The sample holds around 310,000 distinct CDR3 sequences, 3.6% seen once. The input for sequencing was PBMCs, taken on the day of the yellow fever booster vaccination. These receptors originate from a man aged 18 to 30 who received the YFV17D yellow fever vaccine. The CDR3 runs from the conserved cysteine through the conserved F or W. The D gene is left open where the match is weak. Clone size is not always given. Where it is, it says once, few, many or a class for expanded clones.

CDR3aa: CASSSGDSLAEQYF; CDR3nt: TGCGCCAGCAGCTCGGGTGATTCGCTCGCCGAGCAGTACTTC; j_gene: TRBJ2-7; abundance: many; v_gene: TRBV5-1; d_gene: -
CDR3aa: CSARGGVINTEAFF; CDR3nt: TGCAGTGCTAGAGGTGGCGTAATAAACACTGAAGCTTTCTTT; j_gene: TRBJ1-1; abundance: -; v_gene: TRBV20-1; d_gene: -
CDR3aa: CASSYGQDSNYGYTF; CDR3nt: TGCGCCAGCAGTTACGGACAGGATTCGAACTATGGCTACACCTTC; j_gene: TRBJ1-2; abundance: many; v_gene: TRBV5-1; d_gene: TRBD1
CDR3aa: CASSPRGDSGGSRTGELFF; CDR3nt: TGCGCCAGCAGCCCGAGGGGGGATAGCGGGGGATCCCGGACCGGGGAGCTGTTTTTT; j_gene: TRBJ2-2; abundance: many; v_gene: TRBV5-1; d_gene: TRBD2
CDR3aa: CASSLTGTGDHEQYF; CDR3nt: TGTGCCAGCAGTCTAACCGGGACAGGGGACCACGAGCAGTACTTC; j_gene: TRBJ2-7; abundance: few; v_gene: TRBV12-3/TRBV12-4; d_gene: TRBD1
CDR3aa: CSVEDAQVSNYGYTF; CDR3nt: TGCAGCGTTGAAGACGCACAGGTGTCTAACTATGGCTACACCTTC; j_gene: TRBJ1-2; abundance: few; v_gene: TRBV29-1; d_gene: -
CDR3aa: CASSSGSHVNTGELFF; CDR3nt: TGTGCCAGCAGCTCCGGCAGCCACGTCAACACCGGGGAGCTGTTTTTT; j_gene: TRBJ2-2; abundance: many; v_gene: TRBV7-3; d_gene: -
CDR3aa: CASSATGTPTETQYF; CDR3nt: TGTGCCAGCAGCGCCACGGGGACACCCACGGAGACCCAGTACTTC; j_gene: TRBJ2-5; abundance: many; v_gene: TRBV7-9; d_gene: -
CDR3aa: CASSPKGGATDTQYF; CDR3nt: TGTGCCAGCAGCCCGAAGGGGGGGGCAACAGATACGCAGTATTTT; j_gene: TRBJ2-3; abundance: few; v_gene: TRBV7-9; d_gene: -
CDR3aa: CASSLTQGRGMPEELFF; CDR3nt: TGCGCCAGCAGCTTGACACAGGGGAGAGGTATGCCCGAGGAGCTGTTTTTT; j_gene: TRBJ2-2; abundance: -; v_gene: TRBV5-1; d_gene: TRBD1
CDR3aa: CASNPSNRAITDTQYF; CDR3nt: TGCGCCAGCAACCCCTCCAACAGGGCAATCACAGATACGCAGTATTTT; j_gene: TRBJ2-3; abundance: many; v_gene: TRBV5-1; d_gene: -
CDR3aa: CSVEARQASGGAWDTQYF; CDR3nt: TGCAGCGTTGAAGCCCGCCAGGCTAGCGGGGGGGCCTGGGATACGCAGTATTTT; j_gene: TRBJ2-3; abundance: many; v_gene: TRBV29-1; d_gene: TRBD2
CDR3aa: CASSSGGRGYTF; CDR3nt: TGTGCCAGCAGCTCGGGCGGTCGTGGCTACACCTTC; j_gene: TRBJ1-2; abundance: few; v_gene: TRBV7-2; d_gene: -
CDR3aa: CASSYRGSNYGYTF; CDR3nt: TGTGCCAGCAGCTACCGGGGGTCCAACTATGGCTACACCTTC; j_gene: TRBJ1-2; abundance: many; v_gene: TRBV5-5; d_gene: -